This T cell receptor (beta chain) was sequenced during a study of cytomegalovirus exposure and HLA in healthy donors. Broader study findings: Equally common other TCR beta chains were less clonally expanded than HLA-associated ones, a later analysis found.

The PCR ran on 60 Vbeta and 13 Jbeta primers. Original handling: It was a later analysis that counted 83 million or so unique TCR beta chains, of which 8.5 million to 12 million were shared. Profiled with immunoSEQ multiplex PCR; TCRdb holds only in-frame clones, not every one. V, J and clone size were drawn from that table, and D and trimming were deduced from the DNA. The sample comprises around 50,000 clones, about 78% of which are singletons, and approximately 7.7% rests with the top ten. As concerns this clone: Its antigen is not identified.

V shed 0 bases, J shed 1 base, and the junction held 3 bases outside the gene matches. The CDR3 consists of 16 residues. Germline V gene data show CDR1 as SGDLS and CDR2 as YYNGEE. Material for sequencing was PBMCs. The sequence was obtained from a man aged 25-40 years in good health and CMV-seropositive. The chain joins TRBV9 to TRBJ2-2, with 7 bases identical to TRBD2. CDR3 amino acids: CASSVVSSGNTGELFF. CDR3 in DNA: TGTGCCAGCAGCGTAGTATCTAGCGGGAACACCGGGGAGCTGTTTTTT.